This TCR beta chain was sequenced during a study of blood T cells in healthy people across ages (dated by TCRdb to 2013 to 2016). About the study as a whole: In model experiments, template switching captured roughly one uniquely barcoded TCR beta cDNA molecule for every two T cells. The study measured age-related changes in TCR beta repertoire diversity using deep sequencing normalized with unique cDNA molecular identifiers. The donors were divided into four age groups: young (average about 15 years), middle-aged (approximately 39), aged (62) and long-lived (82). Using the same blood draw, the study looked at two additional independent replicas of 1 million unique cDNA reads for two donors, one aged 18 to 30 and the other aged 80 or older.

The library was generated by 5' RACE. Sequencing used an Illumina HiSeq 2500. A second roughly 6 to 12 cycle PCR used a sample-barcoded 5' primer and a J-beta primer mix. A template-switch 5' adaptor carrying 12 random nucleotides introduced a unique molecular identifier onto each TCR beta cDNA molecule. Each sample yielded at least 2.5 million CDR3-containing paired-end reads. First-strand cDNA synthesis was performed from all RNA using the Mint cDNA synthesis kit, with priming by a TRBC-specific oligonucleotide. Following uracil-DNA glycosylase treatment, all cDNA underwent a first 18-cycle PCR with the universal primers M1SS and BC2_uni_R. In the source study's methods: For normalization, 1 million high-quality reads, each with a distinct molecular identifier, were randomly selected from each sample. Reads sharing molecular identifiers were discarded rather than binned into consensus sequences. MiTCR, run with a Q25 quality threshold and the strictest error-elimination algorithm, handled CDR3 identification, clonotype clustering and error correction. Lower-bound total TCR beta diversity was estimated with a nonparametric unseen species model using Euler transformation. Starting from the raw public reads, TCRdb applied fastp trimming at Q25, assembled clones with MiXCR and retained in-frame beta chains. Merged by CDR3 protein, the rows form single entries marked with the most common genes and DNA. TCRdb's processing, not the authors' own work, is the source of the V and J calls. The sample table lists roughly 800,000 distinct CDR3 sequences, roughly 25% of them with a count of one. In total, the top ten clones hold more than 8% of the sample.

The full study reports these points: Compared with the aged group, more naive CD4+ T cells, fewer expanded clones and increased TCR diversity were shown by the long-lived group, suggesting age selection. Observed TCR beta diversity per million T cells fell roughly linearly with age, and a significant reduction was already apparent by age roughly 40. Estimates of total diversity based on one million sequenced T cells were considered lower bounds and underestimates. Because profiling used bulk unsorted PBMCs, naive and antigen-experienced compartments could not be compared conclusively. Observed TCR beta diversity correlated strongly with the percentage of naive T cells measured by flow cytometry. The CMV infection status of donors was not known, potentially confounding age-related changes in expanded clonotypes.

Donors were 35 to 40 systemically healthy Caucasian individuals from Russia aged roughly 6 to 95 years. Around 10 milliliters of peripheral blood were collected from each donor into EDTA-treated Vacutainer tubes. Ficoll-Paque density-gradient centrifugation was used to isolate PBMCs, with at least 6.5 million per sample. Trizol reagent was used to extract total RNA from PBMCs, with at least 5 micrograms per sample. The percentages of naive CD45RAhigh/CD27high T cells were determined by flow cytometry on a PBMC aliquot from every donor. This clonotype was seen once. Its antigen target is currently unknown. It has no much larger one-base neighbor in the sample; base qualities were not kept. Including cysteine and phenylalanine, the CDR3 has 13 amino acids. Only CDR3 DNA remains: 39 bases, in frame from the first base. For this chain, trimming is 5 bases at the V end and 4 bases at the J end, and the number of junction bases without a gene match is 3. The germline V gene specifies SGHAT as CDR1 and FQNNGV as CDR2.

The same data also went into a second study, on T cells of mothers and their children. As that second study puts it: Nine systemically healthy Caucasian individuals served as donors, namely three mothers together with their six children. cDNA synthesis consumed the entire amount of extracted RNA, loaded at roughly 1.5 ug RNA in each 15 ul reaction. In the second PCR, the M1S primer added sample barcodes and 2-4 random nucleotides. Each mother yielded over 9.5 million TCR beta CDR3 reads and each child 3 million to 3.5 million reads. In both related and unrelated pairs, thymic selection shapes the output of TCR recombination in a similar way, with inherited differences having only a minor effect. Normalized repertoire overlap was always slightly but never significantly higher in related than unrelated mother-child pairs. No persistent microchimeric T cell clones were detected, at a sensitivity of approximately 110 clones per million clonotypes. In the study, deep NGS was used to compare the TCR beta repertoires of mothers and children, and features distinguishing related mother-child pairs from unrelated individuals were sought. On average, the children were approximately 11 +/- 4 years old, while the mothers were about 37 +/- 4 years old. After adapters were ligated using NEBNext reagents, the libraries underwent 100+100 nt paired-end sequencing on an Illumina HiSeq 2000. To prevent cross-contamination, the mother and child libraries were prepared a month apart and were sequenced in separate runs. For each donor, between roughly 500,000 and 2,100,000 distinct TCR beta clonotypes were identified. Naive TCR beta clonotypes were estimated from low-frequency clonotypes matched to each donor's FACS-determined naive share, without sorting.

The rearranged segments are TRBV11-2 and TRBJ2-3; 7 bases in the junction line up with TRBD2. The clonotype originates from a boy aged 5-17 years in good health. Specimen: blood. The sequence in DNA is TGTGCCAGCAGCCCCCGGGAGGCAGATACGCAGTATTTT. This gives the protein CASSPREADTQYF.